These 24 T cell receptor beta chains originate from one sample sequenced in a study of shared clonotypes between healthy human individuals. Data came from immunoSEQ multiplex PCR; TCRdb stores just in-frame clones and leaves some out. The table records about 490,000 clones, around 79% of them present only once. The sequenced material came from PBMCs. These receptors came from a woman aged 40 to 50 in good health. Some clones in this sample may be carry-over from other donors' samples.

The chain is built from TRBV5-6 and TRBJ2-4, with 9 bases matching TRBD1. CDR1 SGHDT and CDR2 YYEEEE come from the germline V gene. V dropped 0 bases and J dropped 3; count of bases not matched to a gene: 7. There are 17 residues in the CDR3. The CDR3: CASSLGTGDLIKNIQYF. DNA for the CDR3: TGTGCCAGCAGCTTGGGGACAGGGGATCTCATCAAAAACATTCAGTACTTC.

Concerning this clone itself: This sequence is one base from a far larger clone and is likely a read error. The conserved final phenylalanine or tryptophan is absent from the CDR3, which likely points to a read error. This sequence joins TRBV5-6 and TRBJ1-5, with D possibly TRBD1 on 5 matching bases. Trimming shortened V by 0 bases and J by 3 bases, and 13 bases separated the two germline ends. Germline values: CDR1 SGHDT, CDR2 YYEEEE. The length of the CDR3 is 16 residues. DNA of the CDR3: TGTGCCAGCAGCTTGGATGGGGGATCGATCAATCAGCCCCAGCATTCT. It codes for CASSLDGGSINQPQHS.

This clone was counted a few times. The chain combines TRBV6-5 with TRBJ2-2, with D perhaps given as TRBD1 or TRBD2 (6 bases each). Germline CDR1 is MNHEY and CDR2 is SVGAGI. V shed 6 bases and J shed 7 bases, with 15 bases lying between them. The length of the CDR3 is 14 residues. For the CDR3, the DNA is TGTGCCAGCAGACGCGGGACAAATCGCGGGGAGCTGTTTTTT. Its translation is CASRRGTNRGELFF.

The chain uses TRBV19 and TRBJ1-1; D gene uncertain. V was trimmed by 3 bases and J by 1 base, leaving 18 bases between them. The CDR3 consists of 17 residues. Germline V gene data show CDR1 as LNHDA and CDR2 as SQIVND (reference sequence). CDR3 amino acids: CASSMLLLRTANTEAFF. Written as DNA, the CDR3 is TGTGCCAGTAGTATGTTATTGTTGAGGACGGCGAACACTGAAGCTTTCTTT.

The chain couples TRBV7-2 to TRBJ1-2, with 11 bases identical to TRBD1. The CDR3 is 15 amino acids. Unmatched junction bases numbered 6, after V lost 5 bases and J lost 4 bases. Germline-derived CDR1 and CDR2 are SGHTA and FQGNSA. The CDR3 DNA reads as TGTGCCAGCAGCACTCGGACAGGGGGCGGCTATGGCTACACCTTC. It specifies CASSTRTGGGYGYTF. Looking up the rest from reference TRBV7-2 and TRBJ1-2 gives the full variable domain: GAGVSQSPSNKVTEKGKDVELRCDPISGHTALYWYRQSLGQGLEFLIYFQGNSAPDKSGLPSDRFSAERTGGSVSTLTIQRTQQEDSAVYLCASSTRTGGGYGYTFGSGTRLTVV.

V and J are TRBV29-1 and TRBJ2-7; D is perhaps TRBD1 (6 bases). Trimming left V 1 base short and J 3 bases short, with 22 bases between. The length of the CDR3 is 17 residues. The germline gives CDR1 SQVTM, CDR2 ANQGSEA. This CDR3 reads CSVEGVLGGETYYEQYF. The DNA for the CDR3 is TGCAGCGTTGAAGGGGTTTTAGGGGGTGAGACCTACTACGAGCAGTACTTC.

This clone was detected many times. This sequence joins TRBV7-2 and TRBJ1-4, with 8 bases identical to TRBD1. The CDR3 has 15 residues. CDR1 SGHTA and CDR2 FQGNSA come from the germline V gene. Losses at the gene ends were 5 bases for V and 8 bases for J; bases not matched to a gene: 10. CDR3 in amino acids: CASSPPGTGTEKLFF. Here the CDR3 DNA reads TGTGCCAGCAGCCCACCCGGGACAGGTACCGAAAAACTGTTTTTT. Supplemented by reference TRBV7-2 and TRBJ1-4, the full variable domain reads GAGVSQSPSNKVTEKGKDVELRCDPISGHTALYWYRQSLGQGLEFLIYFQGNSAPDKSGLPSDRFSAERTGGSVSTLTIQRTQQEDSAVYLCASSPPGTGTEKLFFGSGTQLSVL.

V gene TRBV11-2 combines with J gene TRBJ2-7; D is perhaps TRBD2 (6 bases). CDR1 is SGHAT and CDR2 is FQNNGV in the germline V gene. CDR3 length equals 15 residues. V lost 0 bases and J 6 bases, leaving 15 bases between the germline ends. CDR3 region: CASSLDIGGASEQYF. Written as DNA, the CDR3 is TGTGCCAGCAGCTTAGATATCGGCGGGGCGTCCGAGCAGTACTTC.

This chain joins TRBV2 and TRBJ1-4, with D uncertain. V was pared by 2 bases and J by 0 bases, with 4 bases between. Germline V gene lookup returns CDR1 SNHLY and CDR2 FYNNEI. CDR3 size: 14 residues. CDR3 protein: CASSELTTNEKLFF. Here the CDR3 DNA reads TGTGCCAGCAGTGAACTTACAACTAATGAAAAACTGTTTTTT.

The J gene is TRBJ1-5, the V gene TRBV28; no reliable D call. The CDR3 is 15 amino acids. Germline-derived CDR1 and CDR2 are MDHEN and SYDVKM. The V end lost 10 bases, the J end lost 2 bases, and 18 bases lay between the germline ends. CDR3 sequence: CATKSLPGGNQPQHF. CDR3 in DNA: TGTGCCACCAAATCTCTCCCTGGGGGCAATCAGCCCCAGCATTTT.

The chain is built from TRBV27 and TRBJ1-5; 7 bases map to TRBD1. Losses at the gene ends were 3 bases for V and 6 bases for J; bases not matched to a gene: 5. In germline, CDR1 is MNHEY, CDR2 SMNVEV (reference sequence). This CDR3 comprises 14 residues. This chain's CDR3 is CASSLTGKGQPQHF. The CDR3 nucleotides read TGTGCCAGCAGTTTGACAGGGAAGGGTCAGCCCCAGCATTTT.

The chain carries TRBV6-5 and TRBJ2-5, with TRBD2 identical over 8 bases. The length of the CDR3 is 12 residues. After removal of 7 bases from V and 4 bases from J, the junction contained 2 bases not matched to a gene. The germline V gene has CDR1 MNHEY and CDR2 SVGAGI. CDR3 sequence reads: CASTTSGETQYF. CDR3 DNA: TGTGCCAGCACTACTAGCGGAGAGACCCAGTACTTC.

This clone was found a few times. Given a far larger clone just one base away, this is likely a sequencing read error. Other DNA sequences in the sample encode the same CDR3. The V gene is TRBV6-1, the J gene TRBJ2-6; a weak D match, TRBD2 (5 bases). CDR1 is MNHNS, CDR2 SASEGT, per germline. This CDR3 has 16 amino acids. This CDR3 reads CASSELDFSGANVLTF. The CDR3 nucleotides are TGTGCCAGCAGTGAATTGGACTTCTCTGGTGCCAACGTCCTGACTTTC.

The chain links TRBV28 to TRBJ1-4; D not certain. Germline CDR1 MDHEN, CDR2 SYDVKM. Trimming shortened V by 8 bases and J by 6 bases, and 16 bases separated the two germline ends. The CDR3 is 14 amino acids. The CDR3 bases are TGTGCCAGCGCGCCTGGTAGGAGGCATGAAAAACTGTTTTTT. Encoded protein: CASAPGRRHEKLFF.

The chain carries TRBV5-4 and TRBJ2-5; TRBD2 aligns across 10 bases. With 0 bases clipped from V and 4 bases from J, the junction kept 6 bases outside the gene matches. Germline V gives CDR1 SGHNT, CDR2 YYREEE (reference sequence). CDR3 length: 16 residues. This CDR3 reads CASSLADLAGAETQYF. In DNA form, the CDR3 reads TGTGCCAGCAGCTTGGCCGATCTAGCGGGAGCAGAGACCCAGTACTTC.

This chain links TRBV9 with TRBJ1-2; D unresolved. CDR3 length: 13 residues. The germline V gene encodes CDR1 SGDLS and CDR2 YYNGEE. Between the trimmed V and J ends, which lost 0 bases and 3 bases, there was a span of 6 bases. CDR3 loop: CASSVAPDYGYTF. CDR3 nucleotides: TGTGCCAGCAGCGTAGCGCCCGACTATGGCTACACCTTC.

J is TRBJ2-5 and V is TRBV19; a weak D match, TRBD1 (6 bases). The end of the DNA is better explained by TRBJ2-7, so the J call may be wrong. Germline V lookup: CDR1 LNHDA, CDR2 SQIVND (reference sequence). The CDR3 runs 15 residues. The CDR3 here is CASSTRTAGSYEQYF. Here the CDR3 DNA reads TGTGCCAGTAGTACGCGGACAGCAGGCTCCTACGAGCAGTACTTC.

Comments on this clone: Other DNA sequences in this specimen translate into the identical CDR3. The chain uses TRBV5-1 and TRBJ2-7, with TRBD1 matching over 9 bases. V shed 4 bases and J 4 bases; nucleotides not matched to a gene: 6. The germline V gene has CDR1 SGHRS and CDR2 YFSETQ. The CDR3 has 14 residues. The chain's CDR3 is CASSPTGGGYEQYF. The CDR3 DNA is TGCGCCAGCAGCCCGACAGGGGGGGGGTACGAGCAGTACTTC.

The chain combines TRBV30 with TRBJ2-2, with 10 bases lining up with TRBD2. The CDR3 extends over 17 amino acids. Germline CDR1 is GTSNPN and CDR2 is SVGIG (reference sequence). The V and J ends lost 3 bases and 0 bases, in that order; junction bases with no gene match: 7. CDR3 amino acids: CAWRDPTSGANTGELFF. CDR3 sequence (DNA): TGTGCCTGGAGGGACCCTACTAGCGGGGCGAACACCGGGGAGCTGTTTTTT.

The rearrangement joins TRBV7-8 to TRBJ2-7; 7 bases are shared with TRBD1. Trimming took 0 bases from V and 4 from J; bases not matched to a gene: 3. The CDR3 totals 14 residues. CDR1 is SGHVS and CDR2 is FQNEAQ in the germline V gene. Here the CDR3 DNA reads TGTGCCAGCAGCTTAGCGGGGACAGTTTACGAGCAGTACTTC. This translates into CASSLAGTVYEQYF.

About this clone itself: This likely stems from a read error, as it lies one base from a far larger clone. The chain links TRBV30 to TRBJ2-2, with a weak D call TRBD2 (5 bases). This CDR3 has 14 residues. Trimming took off 5 bases at V and 7 bases at J, with 17 bases between the two ends. Looked up from germline, CDR1 is GTSNPN and CDR2 is SVGIG (reference sequence). The CDR3 DNA follows: TGTGCCTGGGGTGCCCAGCCCCGGGGCGGGGAGCTGTTTTTT. It is translated as CAWGAQPRGGELFF.

A word on this clone: Mismatch with germline at one junction end may stem from a read error. The chain carries TRBV5-4 and TRBJ2-7; 10 nucleotides match TRBD2. Germline V gene lookup returns CDR1 SGHNT and CDR2 YYREEE (reference sequence). This CDR3 comprises 12 residues. The CDR3 sequence: CASSKETSGWNF. The DNA for the CDR3 is TGTGCCAGCAGCAAGGAGACTAGCGGGTGGAACTTC.

Worth noting for this clone: The sample has other DNA sequences that encode this CDR3 too. The chain joins TRBV11-2 to TRBJ1-1, with D tentatively TRBD1 (5 bases). The CDR3 contains 14 residues. With 0 bases removed from V and 1 base from J, the gap between germline ends came to 6 bases. Germline V gene data show CDR1 as SGHAT and CDR2 as FQNNGV. CDR3 DNA: TGTGCCAGCAGCTTAGAGGGGGAGAACACTGAAGCTTTCTTT. This encodes CASSLEGENTEAFF.

The rearrangement links TRBV28 to TRBJ2-7; perhaps TRBD1 as D (5 bases). Germline loops: CDR1 MDHEN, CDR2 SYDVKM. Trimming removed 6 bases from V and 1 base from J, with 16 bases in between. The CDR3 contains 15 residues. CDR3 in amino acids: CASSPKGFHSYEQYF. The CDR3 region has the DNA TGTGCCAGCAGCCCCAAGGGGTTCCATTCCTACGAGCAGTACTTC.